This T cell receptor beta chain was documented in a study of pediatric ulcerative colitis. Losses at the gene ends were 4 bases for V and 6 bases for J; bases not matched to a gene: 6. The CDR3 length is 14 residues. Germline assignment: CDR1 SGDLS and CDR2 YYNGEE. Produced via immunoSEQ multiplex PCR; TCRdb's table is partial and in-frame only. The sample holds 15,000 to 20,000 clones, 70% to 80% seen once. One to two pinch biopsies were taken from the rectum during colonoscopy. The chain carries TRBV9 and TRBJ2-1, with TRBD2 identical over 8 bases. This receptor was obtained from a boy aged 10-17 years who was a control in a study of pediatric ulcerative colitis. What was sequenced was gut tissue. CDR3 amino acids: CASSSSGTSNEQFF. CDR3 coding DNA: TGTGCCAGCAGCTCCTCCGGGACTAGCAATGAGCAGTTCTTC. Together with reference TRBV9 and TRBJ2-1, the CDR3 gives the full variable domain: DSGVTQTPKHLITATGQRVTLRCSPRSGDLSVYWYQQSLDQGLQFLIQYYNGEERAKGNILERFSAQQFPDLHSELNLSSLELGDSALYFCASSSSGTSNEQFFGPGTRLTVL.